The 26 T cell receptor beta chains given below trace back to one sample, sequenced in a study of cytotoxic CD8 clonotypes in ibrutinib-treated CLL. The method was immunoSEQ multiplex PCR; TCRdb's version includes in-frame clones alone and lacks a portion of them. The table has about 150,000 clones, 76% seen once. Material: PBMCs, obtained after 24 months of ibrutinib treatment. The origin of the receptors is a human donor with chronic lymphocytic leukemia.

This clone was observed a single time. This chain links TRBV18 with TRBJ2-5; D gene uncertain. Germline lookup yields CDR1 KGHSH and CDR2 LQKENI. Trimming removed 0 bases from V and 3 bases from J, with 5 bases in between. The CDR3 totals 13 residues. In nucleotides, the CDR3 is TGTGCCAGCTCACCACCGTCTGAAGAGACCCAGTACTTC. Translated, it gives CASSPPSEETQYF.

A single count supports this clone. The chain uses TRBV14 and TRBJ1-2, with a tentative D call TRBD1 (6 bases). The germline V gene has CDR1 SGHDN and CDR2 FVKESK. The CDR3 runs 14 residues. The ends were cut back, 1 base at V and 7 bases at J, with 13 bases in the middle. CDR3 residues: CASSQVSGGLGYTF. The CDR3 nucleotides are TGTGCCAGCAGCCAAGTCAGCGGGGGCCTTGGCTACACCTTC. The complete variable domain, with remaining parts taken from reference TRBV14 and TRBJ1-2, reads EAGVTQFPSHSVIEKGQTVTLRCDPISGHDNLYWYRRVMGKEIKFLLHFVKESKQDESGMPNNRFLAERTGGTYSTLKVQPAELEDSGVYFCASSQVSGGLGYTFGSGTRLTVV.

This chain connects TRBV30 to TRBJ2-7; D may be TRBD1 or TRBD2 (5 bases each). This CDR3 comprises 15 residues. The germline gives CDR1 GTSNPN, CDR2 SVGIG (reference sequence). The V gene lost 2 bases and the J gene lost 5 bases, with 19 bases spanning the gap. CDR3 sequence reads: CAWSRVGSGTDEQYF. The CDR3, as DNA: TGTGCCTGGAGTAGGGTCGGGTCAGGGACCGACGAGCAGTACTTC.

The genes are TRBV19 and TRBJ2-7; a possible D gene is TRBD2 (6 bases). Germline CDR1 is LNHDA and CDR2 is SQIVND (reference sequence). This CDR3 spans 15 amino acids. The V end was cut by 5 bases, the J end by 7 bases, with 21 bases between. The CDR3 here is CASSGGFAASGEQYF. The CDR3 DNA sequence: TGTGCCAGTAGTGGAGGGTTCGCCGCATCGGGTGAGCAGTACTTC.

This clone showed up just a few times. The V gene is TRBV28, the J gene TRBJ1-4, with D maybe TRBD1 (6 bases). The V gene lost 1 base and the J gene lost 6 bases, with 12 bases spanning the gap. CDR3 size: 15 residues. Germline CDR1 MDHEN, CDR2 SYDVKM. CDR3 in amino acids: CASSLLGGGDEKLFF. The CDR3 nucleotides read TGTGCCAGCAGTTTATTGGGGGGCGGGGATGAAAAACTGTTTTTT.

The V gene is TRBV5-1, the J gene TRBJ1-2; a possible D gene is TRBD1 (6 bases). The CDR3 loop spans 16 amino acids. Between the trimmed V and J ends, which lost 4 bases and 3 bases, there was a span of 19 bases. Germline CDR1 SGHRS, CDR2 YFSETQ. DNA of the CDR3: TGCGCCAGCAGCCCCGGGGGGCGGGGGCTCGACTATGGCTACACCTTC. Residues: CASSPGGRGLDYGYTF.

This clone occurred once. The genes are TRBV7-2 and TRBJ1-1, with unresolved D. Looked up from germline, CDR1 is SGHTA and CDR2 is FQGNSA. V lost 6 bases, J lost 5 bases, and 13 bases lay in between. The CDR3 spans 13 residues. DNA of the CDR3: TGTGCCAGCAGGCTAAGCATGGGGACTGAAGCTTTCTTT. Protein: CASRLSMGTEAFF. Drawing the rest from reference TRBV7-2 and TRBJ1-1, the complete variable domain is GAGVSQSPSNKVTEKGKDVELRCDPISGHTALYWYRQSLGQGLEFLIYFQGNSAPDKSGLPSDRFSAERTGGSVSTLTIQRTQQEDSAVYLCASRLSMGTEAFFGQGTRLTVV.

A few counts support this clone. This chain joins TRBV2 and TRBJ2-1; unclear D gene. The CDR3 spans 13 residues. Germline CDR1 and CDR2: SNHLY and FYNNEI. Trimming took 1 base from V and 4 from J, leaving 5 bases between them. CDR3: CASSEVPYNEQFF. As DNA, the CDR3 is TGTGCCAGCAGTGAAGTACCGTACAATGAGCAGTTCTTC.

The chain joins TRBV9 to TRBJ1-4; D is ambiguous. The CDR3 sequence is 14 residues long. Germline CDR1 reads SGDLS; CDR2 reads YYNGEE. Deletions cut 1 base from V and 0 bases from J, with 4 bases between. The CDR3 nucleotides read TGTGCCAGCAGCGTACTTGCAACTAATGAAAAACTGTTTTTT. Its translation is CASSVLATNEKLFF. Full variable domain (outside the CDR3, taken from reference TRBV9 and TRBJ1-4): DSGVTQTPKHLITATGQRVTLRCSPRSGDLSVYWYQQSLDQGLQFLIQYYNGEERAKGNILERFSAQQFPDLHSELNLSSLELGDSALYFCASSVLATNEKLFFGSGTQLSVL.

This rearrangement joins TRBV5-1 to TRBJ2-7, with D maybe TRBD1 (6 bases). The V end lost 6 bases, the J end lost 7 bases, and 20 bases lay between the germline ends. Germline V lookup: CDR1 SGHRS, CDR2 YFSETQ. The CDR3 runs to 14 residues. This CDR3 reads CASTAGDRVGEQYF. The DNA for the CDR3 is TGCGCCAGCACCGCAGGGGATCGCGTTGGTGAGCAGTACTTC. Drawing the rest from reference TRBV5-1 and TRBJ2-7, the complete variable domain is KAGVTQTPRYLIKTRGQQVTLSCSPISGHRSVSWYQQTPGQGLQFLFEYFSETQRNKGNFPGRFSGRQFSNSRSEMNVSTLELGDSALYLCASTAGDRVGEQYFGPGTRLTVT.

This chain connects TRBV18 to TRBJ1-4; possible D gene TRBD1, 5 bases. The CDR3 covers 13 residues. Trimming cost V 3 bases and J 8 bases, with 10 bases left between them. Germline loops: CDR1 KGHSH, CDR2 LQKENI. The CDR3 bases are TGTGCCAGCTCACCCGGGACCGACGAAAAACTGTTTTTT. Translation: CASSPGTDEKLFF.

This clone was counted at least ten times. CDR3 nucleotide sequence: TGTGCCAGCAGCCCTACCGGGGGTACAACGGACACCATATATTTT. Residues: CASSPTGGTTDTIYF. V usage is TRBV7-6 and J usage is TRBJ1-3; D is perhaps TRBD1 (5 bases). Germline V gene lookup returns CDR1 SGHVS and CDR2 FNYEAQ. Trimming removed 5 bases from V and 8 bases from J, with 19 bases in between. CDR3 length: 15 amino acids.

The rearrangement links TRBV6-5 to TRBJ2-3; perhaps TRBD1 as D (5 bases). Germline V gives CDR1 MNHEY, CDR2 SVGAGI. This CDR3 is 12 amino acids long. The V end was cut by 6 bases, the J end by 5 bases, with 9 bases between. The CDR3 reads CASSPTGDTQYF. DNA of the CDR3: TGTGCCAGCAGCCCCACAGGAGATACGCAGTATTTT.

The CDR3 protein is CSVGIGGTTDTQYF. In DNA, the CDR3 is TGCAGCGTTGGAATCGGGGGCACCACAGATACGCAGTATTTT. The chain has TRBV29-1 and TRBJ2-3; D may be TRBD1 or TRBD2 (6 bases each). Germline V CDR1 and CDR2: SQVTM, ANQGSEA. CDR3 length equals 14 residues. Trimming removed 4 bases at V and 2 bases at J, with 13 bases between.

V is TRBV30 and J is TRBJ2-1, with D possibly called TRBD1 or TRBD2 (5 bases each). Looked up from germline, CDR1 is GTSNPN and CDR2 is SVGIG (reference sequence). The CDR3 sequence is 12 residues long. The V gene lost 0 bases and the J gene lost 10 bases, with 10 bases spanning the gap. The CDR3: CAWSVLGVEQFF. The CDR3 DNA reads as TGTGCCTGGAGTGTATTGGGGGTCGAGCAGTTCTTC. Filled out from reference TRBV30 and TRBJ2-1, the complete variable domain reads SQTIHQWPATLVQPVGSPLSLECTVEGTSNPNLYWYRQAAGRGLQLLFYSVGIGQISSEVPQNLSASRPQDRQFILSSKKLLLSDSGFYLCAWSVLGVEQFFGPGTRLTVL.

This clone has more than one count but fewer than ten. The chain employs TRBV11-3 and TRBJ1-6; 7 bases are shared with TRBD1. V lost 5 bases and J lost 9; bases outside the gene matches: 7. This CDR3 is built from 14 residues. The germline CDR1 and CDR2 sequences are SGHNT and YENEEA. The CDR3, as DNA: TGTGCCAGCAGCACCGGGACAGTGGGTTCACCCCTCCACTTT. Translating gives CASSTGTVGSPLHF.

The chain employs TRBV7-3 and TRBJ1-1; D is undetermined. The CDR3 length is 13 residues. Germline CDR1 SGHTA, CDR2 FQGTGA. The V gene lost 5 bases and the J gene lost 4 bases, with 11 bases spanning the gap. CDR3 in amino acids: CASSQGPGTEAFF. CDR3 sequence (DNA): TGTGCCAGCAGCCAAGGCCCGGGCACTGAAGCTTTCTTT.

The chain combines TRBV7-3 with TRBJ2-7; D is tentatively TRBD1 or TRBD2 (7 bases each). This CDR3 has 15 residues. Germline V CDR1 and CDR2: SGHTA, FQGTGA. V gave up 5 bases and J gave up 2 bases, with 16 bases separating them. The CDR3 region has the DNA TGTGCCAGCAGCGCCCAGGGGGGGGTCCCCTACGAGCAGTACTTC. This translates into CASSAQGGVPYEQYF.

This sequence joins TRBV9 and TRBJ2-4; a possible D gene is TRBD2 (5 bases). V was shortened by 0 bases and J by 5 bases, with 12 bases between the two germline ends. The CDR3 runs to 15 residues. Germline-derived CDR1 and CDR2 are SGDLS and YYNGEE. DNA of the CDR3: TGTGCCAGCAGCGTAGGCGGCAACGGGGAAAACATTCAGTACTTC. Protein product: CASSVGGNGENIQYF.

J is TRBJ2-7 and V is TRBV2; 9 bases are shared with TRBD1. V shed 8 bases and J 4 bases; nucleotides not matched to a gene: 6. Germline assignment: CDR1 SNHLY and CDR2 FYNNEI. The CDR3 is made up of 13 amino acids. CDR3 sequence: CASLGQGKYEQYF. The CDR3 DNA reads TGTGCCAGCCTGGGACAGGGCAAATACGAGCAGTACTTC.

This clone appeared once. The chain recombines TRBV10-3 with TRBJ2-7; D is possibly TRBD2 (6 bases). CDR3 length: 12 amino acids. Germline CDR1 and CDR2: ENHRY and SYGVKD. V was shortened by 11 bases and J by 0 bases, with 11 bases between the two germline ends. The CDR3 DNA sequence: TGTGCCGCTGGGACTTCCTCCTACGAGCAGTACTTC. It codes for CAAGTSSYEQYF.

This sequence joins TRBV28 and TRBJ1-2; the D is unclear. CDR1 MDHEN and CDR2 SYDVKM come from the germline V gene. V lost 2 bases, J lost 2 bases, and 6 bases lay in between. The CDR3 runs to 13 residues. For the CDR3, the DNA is TGTGCCAGCAGTTTAAACGGCAACTATGGCTACACCTTC. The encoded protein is CASSLNGNYGYTF.

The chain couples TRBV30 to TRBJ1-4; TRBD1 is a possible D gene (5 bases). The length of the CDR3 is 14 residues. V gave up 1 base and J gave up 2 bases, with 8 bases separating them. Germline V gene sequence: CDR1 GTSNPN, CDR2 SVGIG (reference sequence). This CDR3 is CAWSGWGTNEKLFF. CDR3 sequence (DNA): TGTGCCTGGAGTGGTTGGGGGACTAATGAAAAACTGTTTTTT.

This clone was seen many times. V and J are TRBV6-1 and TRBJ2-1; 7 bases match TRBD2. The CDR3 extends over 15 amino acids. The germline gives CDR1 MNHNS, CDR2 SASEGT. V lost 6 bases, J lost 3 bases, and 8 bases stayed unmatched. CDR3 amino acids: CASSPHSGDYNEQFF. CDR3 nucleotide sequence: TGTGCCAGCAGCCCCCACAGCGGGGACTACAATGAGCAGTTCTTC.

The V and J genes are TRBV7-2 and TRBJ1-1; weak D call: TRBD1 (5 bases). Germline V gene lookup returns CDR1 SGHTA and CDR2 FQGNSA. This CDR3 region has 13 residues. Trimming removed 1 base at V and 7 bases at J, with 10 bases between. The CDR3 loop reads CASSLDRTDEAFF. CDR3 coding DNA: TGTGCCAGCAGCTTAGACAGGACCGATGAAGCTTTCTTT.

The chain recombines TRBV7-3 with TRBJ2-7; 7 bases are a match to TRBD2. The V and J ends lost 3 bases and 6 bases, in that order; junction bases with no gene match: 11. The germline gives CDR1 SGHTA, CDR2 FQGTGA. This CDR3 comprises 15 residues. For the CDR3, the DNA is TGTGCCAGCAGCTTCCGGGGAGGGGTGGTTGCCGAGCAGTACTTC. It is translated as CASSFRGGVVAEQYF.